These 26 T cell receptor beta chains originate from one sample sequenced in a study of response to subunit inactivated influenza vaccine (dated by TCRdb to the late 2010s). The library was prepared using RT-PCR. Reads for this sample came from an Illumina HiSeq 2500. TCRdb reprocessed the public reads (quality trimming at Q25 with fastp, clone calling with MiXCR) and kept in-frame beta chains. CDR3 protein duplicates are merged, each entry listing the most common genes and DNA. Within this sample are hundreds of thousands of distinct CDR3 sequences, with 15% to 19% of them counted one time only. The top ten hold around 10% of the sample. The source was PBMCs from blood, collected 12 days after vaccination. The receptors stem from a man aged 50 to 59 who received an inactivated influenza vaccine. Donor details come from another sample of the same person, matched by shared clones.

Only a few counts were recorded for this clonotype. This sequence joins TRBV10-3 and TRBJ2-7; 12 nucleotides line up with TRBD1. Per germline, CDR1 ENHRY and CDR2 SYGVKD. CDR3 length equals 15 residues. V lost 3 bases to trimming and J lost 5 bases; unmatched junction nucleotides: 5. In DNA form, the CDR3 reads TGTGCCATCAGTGAAACGGGACAGGGGGCGGACGAGCAGTACTTC. This encodes CAISETGQGADEQYF.

Only a few counts were recorded for this clonotype. The rearrangement links TRBV24-1 to TRBJ2-3; D call uncertain. Trimming cost V 9 bases and J 4 bases, with 13 bases left between them. In germline, CDR1 is KGHDR, CDR2 SFDVKD. The CDR3 has 13 residues. DNA for the CDR3: TGTGCCACCTCTCGGACGGACCCAGATACGCAGTATTTT. It is translated as CATSRTDPDTQYF.

The J gene is TRBJ2-7, the V gene TRBV10-3, with D unresolved. The ends were cut back, 0 bases at V and 12 bases at J, with 18 bases in the middle. The germline CDR1 and CDR2 sequences are ENHRY and SYGVKD. CDR3 length: 14 amino acids. As DNA, the CDR3 is TGTGCCATCAGTGAGTCGACGGCGTGTGGCTCGCCGTACTTC. Protein product: CAISESTACGSPYF.

The chain links TRBV6-5 to TRBJ2-5, with TRBD2 matching 12 bases. Per germline, CDR1 MNHEY and CDR2 SVGAGI. V shed 0 bases and J 4 bases; nucleotides not matched to a gene: 12. The CDR3 is 19 amino acids. The CDR3 here is CASSYSLFQTSGSRETQYF. As DNA, the CDR3 is TGTGCCAGCAGTTACTCGTTATTTCAGACTAGCGGGAGTCGAGAGACCCAGTACTTC.

This sequence joins TRBV3-1 and TRBJ2-5; tentative D call: TRBD1 (6 bases). Trimming removed 7 bases from V and 3 bases from J, with 18 bases in between. Per germline, CDR1 LGHDT and CDR2 YNNKEL (reference sequence). The CDR3 contains 15 residues. CDR3 sequence: CASTPFINREETQYF. CDR3 coding DNA: TGTGCCAGCACCCCATTCATCAACAGGGAAGAGACCCAGTACTTC.

This clonotype was picked up a small number of times. The chain is built from TRBV2 and TRBJ2-3; TRBD2 matches 12 bases. CDR1 is SNHLY and CDR2 is FYNNEI in the germline V gene. The CDR3 has 17 residues. Trimming removed 6 bases from V and 6 bases from J; junction bases left unmatched: 13. The CDR3 region has the DNA TGTGCCAGCAGGGCCGCGACTAGCGGGAGTGTTGCGGATACGCAGTATTTT. Amino acid sequence: CASRAATSGSVADTQYF. The full variable domain, completed using reference TRBV2 and TRBJ2-3, is EPEVTQTPSHQVTQMGQEVILRCVPISNHLYFYWYRQILGQKVEFLVSFYNNEISEKSEIFDDQFSVERPDGSNFTLKIRSTKLEDSAMYFCASRAATSGSVADTQYFGPGTRLTVL.

The genes are TRBV20-1 and TRBJ2-3, with a weak D call TRBD2 (6 bases). V was pared by 2 bases and J by 0 bases, with 12 bases between. The germline CDR1 and CDR2 sequences are DFQATT and SNEGSKA (reference sequence). The CDR3 runs to 15 residues. CDR3 loop: CSARPPSESTDTQYF. In nucleotides, the CDR3 is TGCAGTGCTAGACCACCTAGCGAAAGCACAGATACGCAGTATTTT.

A note on this clonotype: One end of the junction fails to match germline, which may point to a read error. The J gene is TRBJ2-3, the V gene TRBV7-7; 11 bases are shared with TRBD2. The CDR3 extends over 17 amino acids. CDR1 is SSHAT and CDR2 is FNYEAQ in the germline V gene (reference sequence). The CDR3 loop reads CASSLGYSGGAIDTQYF. CDR3 DNA: TGTGCTAGCAGCTTAGGATATAGCGGGGGGGCCATAGATACGCAGTATTTT.

In this sample, this clonotype turned up a few times. The rearrangement uses TRBV20-1 and TRBJ2-1, with TRBD2 matching over 8 bases. The junction had 15 bases not matched to a gene; V was cut back by 1 base and J by 7 bases. Germline CDR1 reads DFQATT; CDR2 reads SNEGSKA (reference sequence). This CDR3 region has 17 residues. CDR3 sequence (DNA): TGCAGTGCTAGAGCCACTAGCGGAGAGTTCCGCGGGAATGAGCAGTTCTTC. This encodes CSARATSGEFRGNEQFF.

The rearrangement uses TRBV28 and TRBJ2-5; either TRBD1 or TRBD2 may supply D (5 bases each). The germline V gene has CDR1 MDHEN and CDR2 SYDVKM. The CDR3 spans 15 residues. V lost 6 bases and J 5 bases, leaving 19 bases between the germline ends. This CDR3 reads CASRPTRTWGETQYF. The DNA for the CDR3 is TGTGCCAGCAGACCCACCCGGACGTGGGGGGAGACCCAGTACTTC.

This clonotype was recorded a few times. The rearrangement uses TRBV7-2 and TRBJ1-5; the match to TRBD1 covers 11 bases. The CDR3 contains 16 residues. The V gene's germline CDR1 is SGHTA and CDR2 FQGNSA. Trimming removed 1 base from V and 2 bases from J; junction bases left unmatched: 1. CDR3 nucleotides: TGTGCCAGCAGCTTAGGGGGACAGGGGGGCAATCAGCCCCAGCATTTT. This encodes CASSLGGQGGNQPQHF. The full variable domain, its missing parts supplied by reference TRBV7-2 and TRBJ1-5, is GAGVSQSPSNKVTEKGKDVELRCDPISGHTALYWYRQSLGQGLEFLIYFQGNSAPDKSGLPSDRFSAERTGGSVSTLTIQRTQQEDSAVYLCASSLGGQGGNQPQHFGDGTRLSIL.

The chain carries TRBV5-4 and TRBJ1-4, with 8 bases lining up with TRBD1. The V segment lost 5 bases and the J segment 5 bases; nucleotides outside the gene matches: 8. The V gene's germline CDR1 is SGHNT and CDR2 YYREEE (reference sequence). The CDR3 is 15 amino acids. The CDR3 is CASSYRTGMNEKLFF. The DNA for the CDR3 is TGTGCCAGCAGTTACCGGACAGGGATGAATGAAAAACTGTTTTTT.

This chain joins TRBV28 and TRBJ2-7; D is possibly TRBD1 or TRBD2 (5 bases each). Germline lookup yields CDR1 MDHEN and CDR2 SYDVKM. V dropped 8 bases and J dropped 2 bases, with 13 bases sitting between them. There are 13 residues in the CDR3. CDR3 bases: TGTGCCAGCCTGGGACGTAGTCCCTACGAGCAGTACTTC. It encodes CASLGRSPYEQYF.

The V and J genes are TRBV29-1 and TRBJ2-1; D gene unclear. The CDR3 spans 13 residues. CDR1 and CDR2 (germline): SQVTM, ANQGSEA. V lost 4 bases, J lost 0 bases, and 7 bases lay in between. The CDR3 loop is CSVGQHSYNEQFF. The CDR3 DNA reads TGCAGCGTTGGGCAGCACTCCTACAATGAGCAGTTCTTC.

The V gene is TRBV4-2, the J gene TRBJ2-5; perhaps TRBD1 as D (8 bases). Germline V gene sequence: CDR1 LGHNA, CDR2 YNFKEQ. Trimming left V 6 bases short and J 4 bases short, with 24 bases between. The CDR3 is made up of 17 amino acids. The CDR3 DNA sequence: TGTGCCAGCAGTCAGGGGGCGGGGCTAGCGGTCCGAGAGACCCAGTACTTC. Translated, it gives CASSQGAGLAVRETQYF.

This clonotype was detected a few times. J is TRBJ2-7 and V is TRBV6-1; perhaps TRBD2 as D (6 bases). The ends were cut back, 1 base at V and 2 bases at J, with 12 bases in the middle. The CDR3 has 15 amino acids. Germline CDR1 reads MNHNS; CDR2 reads SASEGT. CDR3 loop: CASSEGLQRAYEQYF. The CDR3 bases are TGTGCCAGCAGTGAAGGGCTTCAGCGGGCCTACGAGCAGTACTTC.

This clonotype occurred a few times. Here the CDR3 DNA reads TGTGCCACCAGTGATAGGACAGAATTCGGGCAGTACTTC. Protein product: CATSDRTEFGQYF. J is TRBJ2-7 and V is TRBV24-1; the D gene is possibly TRBD1 (6 bases). Germline V gene sequence: CDR1 KGHDR, CDR2 SFDVKD. Deletions cut 3 bases from V and 9 bases from J, with 14 bases between. The CDR3 consists of 13 residues.

In its sample, this clonotype was seen many times. The chain is built from TRBV20-1 and TRBJ2-1; 7 positions agree with TRBD2. V lost 8 bases and J lost 9; bases outside the gene matches: 16. Germline V gene data show CDR1 as DFQATT and CDR2 as SNEGSKA (reference sequence). CDR3 size: 14 residues. CDR3 coding DNA: TGCAGTCCCAGGAGCCCGGGGGGACGGGGTGAGCAGTTCTTC. Translated, it gives CSPRSPGGRGEQFF.

This chain joins TRBV20-1 and TRBJ2-1, with 9 bases matching TRBD2. V lost 0 bases, J lost 2 bases, and 2 bases stayed unmatched. This CDR3 is built from 15 residues. Germline V gene lookup returns CDR1 DFQATT and CDR2 SNEGSKA (reference sequence). The CDR3 reads CSARDAGGTYNEQFF. The CDR3 DNA follows: TGCAGTGCTAGAGACGCGGGAGGGACCTACAATGAGCAGTTCTTC.

The V and J genes are TRBV25-1 and TRBJ2-1; D possibly corresponds to TRBD1 (6 bases). Trimming left V 5 bases short and J 6 bases short, with 20 bases between. Germline V CDR1 and CDR2: MGHDK, SYGVNS. The CDR3 totals 16 residues. The CDR3: CASSHEQGTASNEQFF. CDR3 in DNA: TGTGCCAGCAGTCACGAACAGGGTACGGCCTCCAATGAGCAGTTCTTC.

There are many counts of this clonotype. J is TRBJ2-5 and V is TRBV2; D call uncertain. Trimming removed 7 bases at V and 4 bases at J, with 16 bases between. CDR1 is SNHLY, CDR2 FYNNEI, per germline. The length of the CDR3 is 14 residues. CDR3 in amino acids: CASTRTKVGETQYF. CDR3 in DNA: TGTGCCAGCACCCGAACCAAGGTCGGAGAGACCCAGTACTTC.

This clonotype came up many times. The gene calls are TRBV25-1 and TRBJ2-7, with D perhaps TRBD1 (7 bases). Deletions cut 5 bases from V and 5 bases from J, with 16 bases between. Per germline, CDR1 MGHDK and CDR2 SYGVNS. The CDR3 has 14 amino acids. CDR3 protein: CASSTQGGIDEQYF. DNA for the CDR3: TGTGCCAGCAGTACTCAGGGGGGAATCGACGAGCAGTACTTC.

This clonotype was counted only a few times. V gene TRBV7-9 combines with J gene TRBJ1-1; 8 bases line up with TRBD1. Germline assignment: CDR1 SEHNR and CDR2 FQNEAQ (reference sequence). Unmatched junction bases numbered 11, after V lost 5 bases and J lost 3 bases. The CDR3 consists of 16 residues. This CDR3 reads CASSERTGTYDTEAFF. Here the CDR3 DNA reads TGTGCCAGCAGCGAACGGACAGGGACTTATGACACTGAAGCTTTCTTT.

This clonotype appeared many times. The V gene is TRBV9, the J gene TRBJ2-1; D perhaps matches TRBD2 (6 bases). The CDR3 consists of 14 residues. V dropped 4 bases and J dropped 8 bases, with 16 bases sitting between them. The germline V gene has CDR1 SGDLS and CDR2 YYNGEE. CDR3 sequence: CASSFGDSVDEQFF. CDR3 DNA sequence: TGTGCCAGCAGCTTTGGGGACTCAGTCGATGAGCAGTTCTTC.

This clonotype turned up a few times. The rearrangement joins TRBV7-2 to TRBJ2-1, with 7 bases that match TRBD1. The trim removed 1 base at V and 15 bases at J, leaving 6 bases unmatched. Germline assignment: CDR1 SGHTA and CDR2 FQGNSA. CDR3 length: 12 residues. DNA for the CDR3: TGTGCCAGCAGCTTAGTTGGGACAGCTTGGTTCTTC. As protein: CASSLVGTAWFF.

The chain carries TRBV10-1 and TRBJ2-7; 10 bases are shared with TRBD1. This CDR3 is built from 14 residues. The germline gives CDR1 WNHNN, CDR2 SYGVQD (reference sequence). V lost 8 bases to trimming and J lost 4 bases; unmatched junction nucleotides: 8. This chain's CDR3 is CASQTGTGEYEQYF. The CDR3 DNA reads TGCGCCAGCCAAACCGGGACAGGGGAATACGAGCAGTACTTC.